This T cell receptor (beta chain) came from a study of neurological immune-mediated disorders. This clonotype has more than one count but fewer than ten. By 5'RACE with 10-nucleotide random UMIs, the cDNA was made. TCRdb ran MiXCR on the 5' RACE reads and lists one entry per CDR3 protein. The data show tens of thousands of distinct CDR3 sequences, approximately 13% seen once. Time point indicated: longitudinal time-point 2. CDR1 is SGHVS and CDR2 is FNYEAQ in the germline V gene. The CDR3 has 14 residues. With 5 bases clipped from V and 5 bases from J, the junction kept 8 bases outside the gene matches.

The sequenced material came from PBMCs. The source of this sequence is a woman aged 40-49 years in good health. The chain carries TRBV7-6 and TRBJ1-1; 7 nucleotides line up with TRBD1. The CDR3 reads CASSQEQGRTEAFF. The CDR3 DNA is TGTGCCAGCAGCCAAGAACAGGGGAGGACTGAAGCTTTCTTT.